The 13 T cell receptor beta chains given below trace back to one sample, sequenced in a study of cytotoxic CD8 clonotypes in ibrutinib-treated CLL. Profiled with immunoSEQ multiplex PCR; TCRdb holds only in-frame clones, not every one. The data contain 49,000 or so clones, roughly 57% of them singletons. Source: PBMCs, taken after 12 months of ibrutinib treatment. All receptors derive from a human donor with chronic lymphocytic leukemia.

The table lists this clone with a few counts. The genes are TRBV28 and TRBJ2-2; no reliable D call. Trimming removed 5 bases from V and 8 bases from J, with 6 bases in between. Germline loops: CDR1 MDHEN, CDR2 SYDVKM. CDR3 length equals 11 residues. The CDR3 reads CASSVAGELFF. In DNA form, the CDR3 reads TGTGCCAGCAGTGTAGCTGGGGAGCTGTTTTTT.

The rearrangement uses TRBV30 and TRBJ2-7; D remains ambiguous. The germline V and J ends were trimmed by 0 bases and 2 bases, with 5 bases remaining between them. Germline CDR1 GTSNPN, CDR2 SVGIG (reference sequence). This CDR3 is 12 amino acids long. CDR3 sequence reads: CAWSVRTYEQYF. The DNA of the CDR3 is TGTGCCTGGAGTGTACGGACCTACGAGCAGTACTTC.

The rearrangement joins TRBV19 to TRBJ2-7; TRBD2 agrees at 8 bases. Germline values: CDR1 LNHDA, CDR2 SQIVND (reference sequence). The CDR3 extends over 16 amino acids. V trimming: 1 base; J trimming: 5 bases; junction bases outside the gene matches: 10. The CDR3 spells CASSIAAGRANHEQYF. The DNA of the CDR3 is TGTGCCAGTAGTATAGCAGCCGGGAGGGCCAACCACGAGCAGTACTTC.

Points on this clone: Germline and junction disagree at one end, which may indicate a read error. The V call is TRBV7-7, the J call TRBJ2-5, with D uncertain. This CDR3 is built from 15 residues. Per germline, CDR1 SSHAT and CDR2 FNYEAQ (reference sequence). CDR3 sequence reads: CASSLGPSGKETQYF. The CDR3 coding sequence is TGTGCTAGCAGCTTAGGGCCCTCAGGAAAAGAGACCCAGTACTTC.

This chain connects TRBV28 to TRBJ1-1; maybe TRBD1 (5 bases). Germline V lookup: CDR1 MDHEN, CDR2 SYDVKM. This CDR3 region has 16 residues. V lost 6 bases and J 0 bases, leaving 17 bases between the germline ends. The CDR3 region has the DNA TGTGCCAGCAGGCCTGGACGGGACCCCATGAACACTGAAGCTTTCTTT. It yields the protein CASRPGRDPMNTEAFF. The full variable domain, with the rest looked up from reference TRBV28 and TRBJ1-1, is DVKVTQSSRYLVKRTGEKVFLECVQDMDHENMFWYRQDPGLGLRLIYFSYDVKMKEKGDIPEGYSVSREKKERFSLILESASTNQTSMYLCASRPGRDPMNTEAFFGQGTRLTVV.

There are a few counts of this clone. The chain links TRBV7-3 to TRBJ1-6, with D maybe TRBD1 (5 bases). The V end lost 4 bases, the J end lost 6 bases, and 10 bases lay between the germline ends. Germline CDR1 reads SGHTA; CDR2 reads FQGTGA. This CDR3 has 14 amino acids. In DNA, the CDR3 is TGTGCCAGCAGCTCAACAGGTCCTAATTCACCCCTCCACTTT. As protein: CASSSTGPNSPLHF.

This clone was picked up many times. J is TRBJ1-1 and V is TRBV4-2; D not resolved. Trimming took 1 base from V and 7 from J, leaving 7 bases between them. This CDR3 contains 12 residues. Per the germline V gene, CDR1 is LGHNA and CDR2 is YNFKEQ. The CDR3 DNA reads TGTGCCAGCAGCCAAGGGCCATATGAAGCTTTCTTT. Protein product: CASSQGPYEAFF.

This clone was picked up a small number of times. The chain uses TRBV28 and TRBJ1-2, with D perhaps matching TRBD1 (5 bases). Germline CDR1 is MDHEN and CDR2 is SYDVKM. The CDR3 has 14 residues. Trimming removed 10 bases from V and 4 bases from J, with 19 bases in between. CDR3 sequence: CAIKPAGMSYGYTF. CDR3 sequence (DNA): TGTGCCATCAAACCGGCAGGGATGAGCTATGGCTACACCTTC.

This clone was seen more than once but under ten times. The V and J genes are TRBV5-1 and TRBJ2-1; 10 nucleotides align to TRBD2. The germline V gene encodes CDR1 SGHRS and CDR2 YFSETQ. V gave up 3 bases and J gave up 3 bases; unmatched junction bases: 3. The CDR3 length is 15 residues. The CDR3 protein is CASSYRTSGYNEQFF. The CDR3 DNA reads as TGCGCCAGCAGCTACCGGACTAGCGGCTACAATGAGCAGTTCTTC.

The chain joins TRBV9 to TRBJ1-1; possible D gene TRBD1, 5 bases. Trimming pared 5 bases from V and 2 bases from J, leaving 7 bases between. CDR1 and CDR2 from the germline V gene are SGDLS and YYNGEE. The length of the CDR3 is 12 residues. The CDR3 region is CASRGVNTEAFF. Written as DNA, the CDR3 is TGTGCCAGCAGGGGGGTTAACACTGAAGCTTTCTTT.

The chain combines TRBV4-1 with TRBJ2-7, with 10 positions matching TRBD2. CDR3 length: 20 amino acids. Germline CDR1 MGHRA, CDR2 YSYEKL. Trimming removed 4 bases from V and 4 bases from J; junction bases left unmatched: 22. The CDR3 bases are TGCGCCAGCAGCCGTGAACCGGGACTAGCGATCTACGCGACAGGATACGAGCAGTACTTC. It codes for CASSREPGLAIYATGYEQYF.

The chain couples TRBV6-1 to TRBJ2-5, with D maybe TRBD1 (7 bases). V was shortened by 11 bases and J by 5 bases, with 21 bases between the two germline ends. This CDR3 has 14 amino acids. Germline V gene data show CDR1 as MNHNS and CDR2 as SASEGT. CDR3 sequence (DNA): TGTGCCGTCGGGGTGGAGGGGGCATGGGAGACCCAGTACTTC. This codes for CAVGVEGAWETQYF.

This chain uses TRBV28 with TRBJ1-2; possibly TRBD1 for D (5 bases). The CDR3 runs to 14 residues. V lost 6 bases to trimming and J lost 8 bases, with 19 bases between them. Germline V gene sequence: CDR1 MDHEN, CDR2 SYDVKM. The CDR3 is CASSSGTDDWGYTF. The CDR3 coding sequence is TGTGCCAGCAGCAGCGGGACGGACGATTGGGGCTACACCTTC.